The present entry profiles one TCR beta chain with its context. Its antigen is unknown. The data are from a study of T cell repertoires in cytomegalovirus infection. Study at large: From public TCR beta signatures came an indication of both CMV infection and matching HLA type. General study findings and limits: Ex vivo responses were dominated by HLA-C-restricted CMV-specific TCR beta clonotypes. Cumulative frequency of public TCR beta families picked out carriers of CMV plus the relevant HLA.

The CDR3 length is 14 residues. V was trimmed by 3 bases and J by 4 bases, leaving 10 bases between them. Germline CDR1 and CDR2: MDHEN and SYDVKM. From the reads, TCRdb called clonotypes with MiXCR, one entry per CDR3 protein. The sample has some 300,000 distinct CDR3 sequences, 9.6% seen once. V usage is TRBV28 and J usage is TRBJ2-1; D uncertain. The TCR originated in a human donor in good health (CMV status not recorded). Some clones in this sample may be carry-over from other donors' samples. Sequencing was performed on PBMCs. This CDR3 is CASSFRTYYNEQFF. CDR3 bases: TGTGCCAGCAGTTTTCGGACCTATTACAATGAGCAGTTCTTC.